Listed below are T cell receptor beta chains from one sample, sequenced in a study of cytomegalovirus exposure and HLA in healthy donors. TCRdb's copy holds only in-frame clones and misses some; the assay was immunoSEQ multiplex PCR. Of more than 95,000 clones listed, more than 60% were seen once; the top ten hold 8.6%. The sample comprised PBMCs. These receptors were collected from a middle-aged woman in good health and CMV-seropositive. The CDR3 runs from the conserved cysteine through the conserved F or W. Each record gives: V gene, D gene, clone size, J gene, CDR3 protein, CDR3 DNA. D genes are given only for firm matches. Some rows have no size entry. The others give once, few or many, or a class for an expanded clone.

V: TRBV28; D: NA; size: NA; J: TRBJ2-7; CDR3: CASSFTRVGYEQYF; DNA: TGTGCCAGCAGTTTTACCAGGGTGGGCTACGAGCAGTACTTC
V: TRBV4-1; D: NA; size: NA; J: TRBJ2-7; CDR3: CASSPWDNSYEQYF; DNA: TGCGCCAGCAGCCCTTGGGACAACTCCTACGAGCAGTACTTC
V: TRBV7-2; D: NA; size: NA; J: TRBJ2-3; CDR3: CASSLLTSSTDTQYF; DNA: TGTGCCAGCAGCTTGCTAACCTCGAGCACAGATACGCAGTATTTT
V: TRBV19; D: NA; size: few; J: TRBJ2-7; CDR3: CASSFTGGSYEQYF; DNA: TGTGCCAGTTCCTTCACCGGGGGATCCTACGAGCAGTACTTC
V: TRBV2; D: TRBD2; size: once; J: TRBJ2-1; CDR3: CASSVGLAGTGEQFF; DNA: TGTGCCAGCAGTGTGGGGCTAGCGGGGACGGGAGAGCAGTTCTTC
V: TRBV18; D: NA; size: NA; J: TRBJ2-7; CDR3: CASSPVMGGRTYEQYF; DNA: TGTGCCAGCTCACCCGTTATGGGAGGCAGAACCTACGAGCAGTACTTC
V: TRBV11-2; D: TRBD1; size: NA; J: TRBJ2-5; CDR3: CASSWGQGLAKTQYF; DNA: TGTGCCAGCAGCTGGGGACAGGGGCTCGCGAAGACCCAGTACTTC
V: TRBV28; D: NA; size: NA; J: TRBJ1-1; CDR3: CASTWIGGGTEAFF; DNA: TGTGCCAGCACTTGGATAGGGGGGGGTACTGAAGCTTTCTTT
V: TRBV28; D: NA; size: NA; J: TRBJ2-2; CDR3: CASSLIKNTGELFF; DNA: TGTGCCAGCAGTTTAATTAAGAACACCGGGGAGCTGTTTTTT
V: TRBV18; D: NA; size: NA; J: TRBJ2-5; CDR3: CASSPLARDETQYF; DNA: TGTGCCAGCTCACCACTAGCACGGGATGAGACCCAGTACTTC
V: TRBV7-8; D: TRBD1; size: NA; J: TRBJ1-2; CDR3: CASSLGGQGYGYTF; DNA: TGTGCCAGCAGCTTAGGGGGACAGGGCTATGGCTACACCTTC
V: TRBV2; D: NA; size: once; J: TRBJ2-6; CDR3: CASSPDRAGANVLTF; DNA: TGTGCCAGCAGCCCCGACCGGGCTGGGGCCAACGTCCTGACTTTC
V: TRBV5-8; D: TRBD1; size: NA; J: TRBJ1-4; CDR3: CASSFGQGRVEKLFF; DNA: TGTGCCAGCAGCTTTGGACAGGGGCGCGTTGAAAAACTGTTTTTT
V: TRBV5-8; D: NA; size: NA; J: TRBJ2-1; CDR3: CASSLVGVGIVGYNEQFF; DNA: TGTGCCAGCAGCTTGGTGGGAGTTGGTATTGTGGGATACAATGAGCAGTTCTTC
V: TRBV28; D: NA; size: NA; J: TRBJ1-5; CDR3: CASSRWEDVNQPQHF; DNA: TGTGCCAGCAGTCGGTGGGAGGATGTCAATCAGCCCCAGCATTTT
V: TRBV27; D: TRBD2; size: NA; J: TRBJ2-2; CDR3: CASSFLWTSGTGELFF; DNA: TGTGCCAGCAGTTTCCTCTGGACTAGCGGCACCGGGGAGCTGTTTTTT
V: TRBV28; D: NA; size: NA; J: TRBJ1-2; CDR3: CASSYPNLEGEGYTF; DNA: TGTGCCAGCAGTTATCCCAATTTAGAGGGCGAGGGCTACACCTTC
V: TRBV2; D: TRBD2; size: NA; J: TRBJ2-1; CDR3: CASSEGGSAYNEQFF; DNA: TGTGCCAGCAGTGAAGGCGGGAGTGCCTACAATGAGCAGTTCTTC
V: TRBV7-9; D: TRBD1; size: NA; J: TRBJ1-5; CDR3: CASSPTGGVGANQPQHF; DNA: TGTGCCAGCAGCCCCACAGGGGGCGTAGGGGCCAATCAGCCCCAGCATTTT
V: TRBV4-2; D: TRBD1; size: few; J: TRBJ2-1; CDR3: CASSQAPSDRGYVYNEQFF; DNA: TGTGCCAGCAGCCAAGCCCCCTCGGACAGGGGGTACGTCTACAATGAGCAGTTCTTC
V: TRBV9; D: NA; size: NA; J: TRBJ1-3; CDR3: CASSPQDSGNTIYF; DNA: TGTGCCAGCAGCCCTCAGGACAGCGGAAACACCATATATTTT
V: TRBV12-5; D: NA; size: NA; J: TRBJ2-1; CDR3: CASGRAGLVYRSSYNEQFF; DNA: TGTGCTAGTGGTAGGGCAGGGTTAGTATACCGGTCCTCCTACAATGAGCAGTTCTTC
V: TRBV6-5; D: NA; size: once; J: TRBJ2-7; CDR3: CASSTSLSYEQYF; DNA: TGTGCCAGCAGTACGAGCCTTTCCTACGAGCAGTACTTC
V: TRBV27; D: NA; size: once; J: TRBJ2-7; CDR3: CASSFRGRWEQYF; DNA: TGTGCCAGCAGTTTCCGTGGGCGATGGGAGCAGTACTTC